This T cell receptor (beta chain) was identified in a study of blood T cell repertoires in COVID-19. For the study at large: Sites in the United States, Italy and Spain provided acute and convalescent COVID-19 samples. Sources were T cells, B-cell-depleted T cells, or PBMCs; the material itself was cDNA or gDNA.

In the study's own analysis: Estimation of nucleated cell counts was performed using reference gene primer amplification. Only in-frame clones appear in the TCRdb table, and some are missing; sequencing was by immunoSEQ multiplex PCR. V and J calls and clone size come straight from that table; D and trimming were deduced from the DNA. The sample records a few hundred thousand clones, 80% to 90% being singletons. This CDR3 has 13 residues. Germline-derived CDR1 and CDR2 are KGHSH and LQKENI. V shed 3 bases and J shed 9 bases, with 12 bases lying between them. Specimen: PBMCs or T cells enriched from blood (not recorded which). This chain connects TRBV18 to TRBJ2-1, with D possibly TRBD1 on 5 matching bases. This TCR came from a woman between 40 and 50 years old with acute COVID-19. The CDR3 is CASSPRAIVEQFF. For the CDR3, the DNA is TGTGCCAGCTCACCCAGGGCGATCGTTGAGCAGTTCTTC.